The TCR beta chain under discussion was sequenced for a study of technical replicates of blood from several donors. V was pared by 6 bases and J by 2 bases, with 6 bases of the junction left unmatched. The CDR3 has 14 residues. Germline CDR1 MNHEY, CDR2 SMNVEV (reference sequence). Some clones are missing from TCRdb's copy, which holds only in-frame ones; the method was immunoSEQ multiplex PCR. The sample records tens of thousands of clones, under 99% being singletons. This receptor was obtained from a human donor in good health. Sample: T cells isolated from PBMCs. The V and J genes are TRBV27 and TRBJ1-1, with TRBD1 matching over 7 bases. CDR3 residues: CASSWDRGNTEAFF. The CDR3, as DNA: TGTGCCAGCAGCTGGGACAGAGGAAACACTGAAGCTTTCTTT.